Shown below are 12 T cell receptor beta chains from a single sample sequenced in a study of PD-1 blockade in classical Hodgkin lymphoma. The time point was: cycle 4 day 1 (C4D1), after more than five weeks of nivolumab. No patient escaped relapse after autologous stem cell transplantation, and brentuximab vedotin exposure varied. Here immunoSEQ multiplex PCR was the method, and the copy in TCRdb shows in-frame clones only, minus some. The profile covers 100,000 or so clones, with 93% appearing a single time and around 2% taken by the ten largest. Sequencing was performed on peripheral blood mononuclear cells (PBMCs), taken before the fourth cycle of nivolumab. The receptors were gathered from a human donor with classical Hodgkin lymphoma.

The rearrangement links TRBV6-5 to TRBJ1-2; D ambiguous. V lost 2 bases and J 2 bases, leaving 6 bases between the germline ends. The CDR3 totals 13 residues. The germline V gene has CDR1 MNHEY and CDR2 SVGAGI. The DNA for the CDR3 is TGTGCCAGCAGTTACGGTCTCAACTATGGCTACACCTTC. It specifies CASSYGLNYGYTF.

This chain uses TRBV7-9 with TRBJ1-2; 9 nucleotides agree with TRBD1. CDR1 and CDR2 from the germline V gene are SEHNR and FQNEAQ (reference sequence). The trim removed 5 bases at V and 6 bases at J, leaving 7 bases unmatched. This CDR3 is built from 14 residues. The CDR3 DNA sequence: TGTGCCAGCAGCAGCCGGACAGGGGAGCATGGCTACACCTTC. Translating it yields CASSSRTGEHGYTF.

V gene TRBV2 combines with J gene TRBJ1-5; no definite D call. Germline V CDR1 and CDR2: SNHLY, FYNNEI. V lost 1 base to trimming and J lost 4 bases, with 5 bases between them. The CDR3 is made up of 13 amino acids. The DNA for the CDR3 is TGTGCCAGCAGTGAAGTACGAAATCAGCCCCAGCATTTT. It is translated as CASSEVRNQPQHF.

The chain is built from TRBV2 and TRBJ2-7, with TRBD2 identical over 7 bases. V lost 6 bases and J lost 1; bases outside the gene matches: 9. This CDR3 contains 15 residues. Germline assignment: CDR1 SNHLY and CDR2 FYNNEI. The chain's CDR3 is CASRILASSSYEQYF. The CDR3 bases are TGTGCCAGCAGAATACTAGCGAGTTCTTCCTACGAGCAGTACTTC.

The chain carries TRBV10-3 and TRBJ2-7; tentatively, D is TRBD2 (6 bases). V lost 9 bases to trimming and J lost 3 bases, with 18 bases between them. The germline V gene encodes CDR1 ENHRY and CDR2 SYGVKD. CDR3 size: 14 residues. CDR3 loop: CAIHAGRGSYEQYF. In DNA form, the CDR3 reads TGTGCCATTCACGCAGGACGGGGGAGCTACGAGCAGTACTTC.

This chain connects TRBV7-9 to TRBJ1-1; D may be TRBD1 (6 bases). From germline, CDR1 is SEHNR and CDR2 FQNEAQ (reference sequence). The V end lost 1 base, the J end lost 6 bases, and 15 bases lay between the germline ends. The CDR3 covers 15 residues. CDR3 sequence: CASSLGQWAGAEAFF. The CDR3 coding sequence is TGTGCCAGCAGCTTAGGTCAGTGGGCAGGGGCTGAAGCTTTCTTT.

V is TRBV6-4 and J is TRBJ2-1; 12 bases fit TRBD2. The length of the CDR3 is 14 residues. Germline trimming cut 0 bases from V and 9 bases from J; bases unmatched to any gene: 0. CDR1 MRHNA and CDR2 SNTAGT come from the germline V gene. The chain's CDR3 is CASSDSTSGSEQFF. The DNA for the CDR3 is TGTGCCAGCAGTGACTCGACTAGCGGGAGTGAGCAGTTCTTC.

The chain carries TRBV19 and TRBJ1-2; 11 bases fit TRBD1. Germline CDR1 and CDR2: LNHDA and SQIVND (reference sequence). This CDR3 spans 15 amino acids. V shed 3 bases and J 8 bases; nucleotides not matched to a gene: 8. The CDR3 nucleotides are TGTGCCAGTAGTATGACAGGACAGGGGGCAGAAGGCTACACCTTC. It is translated as CASSMTGQGAEGYTF.

V gene TRBV25-1 combines with J gene TRBJ1-2; 7 bases line up with TRBD1. V shed 3 bases, J shed 4 bases, and the junction held 8 bases outside the gene matches. The CDR3 has 15 residues. Germline CDR1 MGHDK, CDR2 SYGVNS. DNA of the CDR3: TGTGCCAGCAGTGATCTGACAGGGAGAAGCTATGGCTACACCTTC. This encodes CASSDLTGRSYGYTF.

This chain links TRBV9 with TRBJ1-5; TRBD1 might be the D (5 bases). The germline gives CDR1 SGDLS, CDR2 YYNGEE. The V and J ends lost 7 bases and 4 bases respectively, with 15 bases between them. There are 14 residues in the CDR3. The CDR3 nucleotides read TGTGCCAGCTCCCGGGACGGAAGAAATCAGCCCCAGCATTTT. Its protein is CASSRDGRNQPQHF.

V is TRBV27 and J is TRBJ2-7; D gene unclear. The CDR3 runs to 13 residues. Germline assignment: CDR1 MNHEY and CDR2 SMNVEV (reference sequence). The ends were cut back, 0 bases at V and 4 bases at J, with 7 bases in the middle. The CDR3 DNA follows: TGTGCCAGCAGTTTATCGATCCGTTACGAGCAGTACTTC. This sequence encodes CASSLSIRYEQYF.

The genes are TRBV10-2 and TRBJ2-5; D uncertain. Trimming removed 5 bases from V and 4 bases from J, with 8 bases in between. Germline V CDR1 and CDR2: WSHSY, SAAADI. CDR3 length: 12 residues. The CDR3 sequence is CASSPSRETQYF. CDR3 bases: TGCGCCAGCAGTCCCAGTCGAGAGACCCAGTACTTC.